A few counts support the clone carrying this T cell receptor (beta chain). Its target is not known. The data belong to a study of CD8 T cells in ankylosing spondylitis. TCRdb independently ran MiXCR on the 5' RACE reads; one entry per CDR3 protein. The top ten clones hold roughly 1% of a sample with 350,000 to 550,000 distinct CDR3 sequences, 20% to 30% of them seen once. The CDR3 length is 17 residues. The germline V gene encodes CDR1 DFQATT and CDR2 SNEGSKA (reference sequence). After removal of 4 bases from V and 0 bases from J, the junction contained 9 bases not matched to a gene. Findings and limits, study-wide: Relatively scarce in peripheral blood, disease-linked clones were CD8+. Matched synovial fluid from ankylosing spondylitis patients was reported to be enriched for disease-linked clones. A TCR beta motif of roughly eight highly homologous variants seemed to mark ankylosing spondylitis blood.

V and J are TRBV20-1 and TRBJ2-1; 10 bases are a match to TRBD2. The clonotype was recovered from a male donor with ankylosing spondylitis. Sequenced material: blood, either unsorted or a sorted T cell fraction (not recorded which). CDR3: CSATSGRAVGSYNEQFF. The DNA for the CDR3 is TGCAGTGCTACAAGCGGGAGGGCCGTTGGCTCCTACAATGAGCAGTTCTTC.